This T cell receptor (beta chain) was captured in a study of beta chain features in type 1 diabetes. Study-wide context: Patients and healthy donors were similar in age, gender and cell yields. There were some 110 million sorted cells examined across all samples. Study observations and caveats: Type 1 diabetes patients showed a moderate but significant shortening of TCRB CDR3s in all four CD4+ subsets.

Expressed TCRB transcripts got sequenced, as all isolated RNA was reverse transcribed. The table came from immunoSEQ multiplex PCR; TCRdb's copy has only in-frame clones and leaves some out. This sample has about 270,000 clones; roughly an eighth occur once, and the top ten carry roughly 0.018%. About this clone: Its cognate antigen is unknown.

CDR3 size: 10 residues. CDR1 and CDR2 (germline): GTSNPN, SVGIG (reference sequence). Trimming removed 8 bases at V and 2 bases at J, with 6 bases between. It was via CD45RO/CCR7/CD25/CD127/CD95/CD27 that CD4+ naive, central memory, regulatory and stem cell-like memory cells were sorted. This clonotype originated in a man aged 30-40 years with type 1 diabetes. The chain joins TRBV30 to TRBJ2-5; D is possibly TRBD2 (5 bases). The sample consisted of naive CD4+ T cells from blood. CDR3 nucleotides: TGTGCCGGGGAGCAAGAGACCCAGTACTTC. Amino acids: CAGEQETQYF.